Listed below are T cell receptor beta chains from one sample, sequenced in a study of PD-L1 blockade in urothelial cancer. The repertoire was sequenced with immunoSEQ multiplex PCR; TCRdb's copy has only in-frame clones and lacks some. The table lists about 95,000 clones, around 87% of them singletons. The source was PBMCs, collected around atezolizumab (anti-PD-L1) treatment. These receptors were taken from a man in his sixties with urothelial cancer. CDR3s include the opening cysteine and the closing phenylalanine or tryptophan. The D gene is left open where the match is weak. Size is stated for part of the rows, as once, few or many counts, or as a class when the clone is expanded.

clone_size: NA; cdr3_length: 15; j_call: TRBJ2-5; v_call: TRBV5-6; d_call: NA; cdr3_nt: TGTGCCAGCAGCCTCCCGGGATCTCACCAAGAGACCCAGTACTTC; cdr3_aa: CASSLPGSHQETQYF
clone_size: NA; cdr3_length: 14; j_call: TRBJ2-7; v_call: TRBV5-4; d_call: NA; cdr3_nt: TGTGCCAGCAGCTTGGATCAGGGCTCCTACGAGCAGTACTTC; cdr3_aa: CASSLDQGSYEQYF
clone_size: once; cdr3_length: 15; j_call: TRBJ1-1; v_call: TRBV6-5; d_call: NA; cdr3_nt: TGTGCCAGCATTAGCCTCGGAGGGCTAAACACTGAAGCTTTCTTT; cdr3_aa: CASISLGGLNTEAFF
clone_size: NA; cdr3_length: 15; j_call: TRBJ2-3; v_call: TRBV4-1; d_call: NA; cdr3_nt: TGCGCCAGCAGCCAAGATCGGATGGGGCGGGATACGCAGTATTTT; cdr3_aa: CASSQDRMGRDTQYF
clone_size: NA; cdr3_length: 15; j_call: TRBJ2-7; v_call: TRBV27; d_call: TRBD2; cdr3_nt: TGTGCCAGCAGGGGGACTAACACCCTCTCCTACGAGCAGTACTTC; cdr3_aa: CASRGTNTLSYEQYF
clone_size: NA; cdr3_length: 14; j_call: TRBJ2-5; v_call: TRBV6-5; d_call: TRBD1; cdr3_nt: TGTGCCAGCAGTTACGCGACAGGGGCCCGGGACCAGTACTTC; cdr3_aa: CASSYATGARDQYF
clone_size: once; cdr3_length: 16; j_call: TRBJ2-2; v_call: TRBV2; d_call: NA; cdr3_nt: TGTGCCAGCAGTGAAGCGCGGGCAGCGAACACCGGGGAGCTGTTTTTT; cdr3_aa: CASSEARAANTGELFF
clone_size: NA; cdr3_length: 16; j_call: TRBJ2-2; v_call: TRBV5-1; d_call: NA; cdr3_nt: TGCGCCAGCAGCACCGACCCCGGGGGGCTTACCGGGGAGCTGTTTTTT; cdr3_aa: CASSTDPGGLTGELFF
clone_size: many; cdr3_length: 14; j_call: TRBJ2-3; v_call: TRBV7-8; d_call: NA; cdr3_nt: TGTGCCAGCAGCTTAGGAGCTAGCACAGATACGCAGTATTTT; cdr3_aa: CASSLGASTDTQYF
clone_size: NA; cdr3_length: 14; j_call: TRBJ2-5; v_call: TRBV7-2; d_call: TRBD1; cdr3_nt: TGTGCCAGCAGCTTAGGACAGGGCACAGAGACCCAGTACTTC; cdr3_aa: CASSLGQGTETQYF
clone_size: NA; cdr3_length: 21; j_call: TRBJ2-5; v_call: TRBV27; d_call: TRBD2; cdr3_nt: TGTGCCAGCAGTTTACGAGCCCCAGGAATGCGGGAGAGGCTGTCCCAAGAGACCCAGTACTTC; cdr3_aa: CASSLRAPGMRERLSQETQYF
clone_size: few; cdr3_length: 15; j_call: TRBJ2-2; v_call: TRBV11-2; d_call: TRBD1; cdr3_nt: TGTGCCAGCAGCTTACAGGGGGCGGTCACCGGGGAGCTGTTTTTT; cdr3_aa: CASSLQGAVTGELFF
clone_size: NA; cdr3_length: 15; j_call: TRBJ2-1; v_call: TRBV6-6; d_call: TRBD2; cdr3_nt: TGTGCCAGCACTTACAGCGGGGGGGCTTACAATGAGCAGTTCTTC; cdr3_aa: CASTYSGGAYNEQFF
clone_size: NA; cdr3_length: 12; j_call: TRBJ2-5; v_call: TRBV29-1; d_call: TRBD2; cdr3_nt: TGCAGCGTCGGACTAGCTGGTGAGACCCAGTACTTC; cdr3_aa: CSVGLAGETQYF
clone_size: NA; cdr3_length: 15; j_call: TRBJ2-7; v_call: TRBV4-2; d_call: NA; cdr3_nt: TGTGCCAGCAGCCAAGCTTTCGGGAACTCCTACGAGCAGTACTTC; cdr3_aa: CASSQAFGNSYEQYF
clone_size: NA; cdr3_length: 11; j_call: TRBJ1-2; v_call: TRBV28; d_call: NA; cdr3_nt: TGTGCCAGCAAGGAGGTGTATGGCTACACCTTC; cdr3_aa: CASKEVYGYTF
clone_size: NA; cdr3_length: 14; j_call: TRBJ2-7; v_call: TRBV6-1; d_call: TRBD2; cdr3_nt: TGTGCCAGCAGTTTAGCGGGGGGCGCTTACGAGCAGTACTTC; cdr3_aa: CASSLAGGAYEQYF
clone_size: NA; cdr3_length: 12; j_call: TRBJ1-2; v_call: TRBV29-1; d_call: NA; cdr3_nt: TGCAGCGTTAACCCTCCGGGCTATGGCTACACCTTC; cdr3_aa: CSVNPPGYGYTF
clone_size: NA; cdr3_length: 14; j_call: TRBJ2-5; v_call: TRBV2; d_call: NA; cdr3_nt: TGTGCCACCCAGACTCAGGGGCTTTTTGAGACCCAGTACTTC; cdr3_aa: CATQTQGLFETQYF
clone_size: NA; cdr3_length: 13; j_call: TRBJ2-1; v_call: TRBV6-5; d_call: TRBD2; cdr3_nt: TGTGCCAGCAGTCCGCCTAGCGGGACTGAGCAGTTCTTC; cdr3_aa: CASSPPSGTEQFF
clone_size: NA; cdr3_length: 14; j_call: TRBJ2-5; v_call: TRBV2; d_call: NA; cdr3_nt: TGTGCCAGCAGCCTCCGACAGAAGAGGGAGACCCAGTACTTC; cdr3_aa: CASSLRQKRETQYF
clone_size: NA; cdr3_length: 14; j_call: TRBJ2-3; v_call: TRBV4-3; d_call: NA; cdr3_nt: TGCGCCAGCAGCCAAAACGCGCAGGGGGATACGCAGTATTTT; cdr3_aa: CASSQNAQGDTQYF
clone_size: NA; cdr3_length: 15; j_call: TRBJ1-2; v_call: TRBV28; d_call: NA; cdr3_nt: TGTGCCAGCAGTCGGGCCTCCCTGGGAGTATATGGCTACACCTTC; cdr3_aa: CASSRASLGVYGYTF
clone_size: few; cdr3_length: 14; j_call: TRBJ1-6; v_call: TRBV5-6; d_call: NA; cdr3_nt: TGTGCCAGCAGCCCCAGGGGCACTAATTCACCCCTCCACTTT; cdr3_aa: CASSPRGTNSPLHF
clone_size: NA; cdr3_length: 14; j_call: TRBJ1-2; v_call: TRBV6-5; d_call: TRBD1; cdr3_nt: TGTGCCAGCAGACCGGCCGGGACAGGGCATGGCTACACCTTC; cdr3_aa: CASRPAGTGHGYTF
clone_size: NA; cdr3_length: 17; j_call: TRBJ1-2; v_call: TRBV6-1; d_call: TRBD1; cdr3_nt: TGTGCCAGCAGTGGTTTACGCCGGGACAGAGGGAACTATGGCTACACCTTC; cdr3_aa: CASSGLRRDRGNYGYTF
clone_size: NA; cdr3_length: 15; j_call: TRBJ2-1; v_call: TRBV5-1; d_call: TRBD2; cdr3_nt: TGCGCCAGCGGGAGCGGGAGCCGGTCCCACAATGAGCAGTTCTTC; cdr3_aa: CASGSGSRSHNEQFF
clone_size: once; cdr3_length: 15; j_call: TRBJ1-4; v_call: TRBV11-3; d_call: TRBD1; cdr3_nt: TGTGCCAGCAGCTCCGGGACAGGAGATAATGAAAAACTGTTTTTT; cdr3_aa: CASSSGTGDNEKLFF
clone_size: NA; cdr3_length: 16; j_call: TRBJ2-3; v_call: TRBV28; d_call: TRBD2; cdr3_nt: TGTGCCAGCAGTTCAGTCCTAGCGGGGTACACAGATACGCAGTATTTT; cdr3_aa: CASSSVLAGYTDTQYF
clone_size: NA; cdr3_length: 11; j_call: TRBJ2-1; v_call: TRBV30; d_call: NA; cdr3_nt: TGTGCCTGGCCCCGCGGAGGTGAGCAGTTCTTC; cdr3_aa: CAWPRGGEQFF
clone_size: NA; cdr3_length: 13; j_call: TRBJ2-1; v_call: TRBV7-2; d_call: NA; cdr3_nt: TGTGCCAGCAGCTCGGGAGTTTTGGATGAGCAGTTCTTC; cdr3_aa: CASSSGVLDEQFF
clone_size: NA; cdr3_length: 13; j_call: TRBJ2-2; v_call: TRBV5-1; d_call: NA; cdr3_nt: TGCGCCAGCAGCCCCACAGTTACCGGGGAGCTGTTTTTT; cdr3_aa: CASSPTVTGELFF
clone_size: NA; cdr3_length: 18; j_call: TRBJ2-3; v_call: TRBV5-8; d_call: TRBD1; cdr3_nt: TGTGCCAGCAGCTCCGGCGACGGGACAGGGTTCTTCACAGATACGCAGTATTTT; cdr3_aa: CASSSGDGTGFFTDTQYF
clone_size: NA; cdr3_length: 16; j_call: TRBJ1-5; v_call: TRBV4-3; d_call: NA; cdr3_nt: TGCGCCAGCAGCCAAGAAGGGGGAGGGGGCAATCAGCCCCAGCATTTT; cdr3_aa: CASSQEGGGGNQPQHF
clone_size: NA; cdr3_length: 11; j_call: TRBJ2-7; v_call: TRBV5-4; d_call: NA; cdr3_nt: TGTGCCAGCAGCTCCAACTACGAGCAGTACTTC; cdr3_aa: CASSSNYEQYF
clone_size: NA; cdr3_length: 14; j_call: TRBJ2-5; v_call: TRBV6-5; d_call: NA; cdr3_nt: TGTGCCAGCAGTTACTCGGGAGGCCAAGAGACCCAGTACTTC; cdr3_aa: CASSYSGGQETQYF
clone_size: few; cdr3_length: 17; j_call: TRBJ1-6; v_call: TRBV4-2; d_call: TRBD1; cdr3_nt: TGTGCCAGCAGCCGCCTGCCTGGGACAGGGAATAATTCACCCCTCCACTTT; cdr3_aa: CASSRLPGTGNNSPLHF
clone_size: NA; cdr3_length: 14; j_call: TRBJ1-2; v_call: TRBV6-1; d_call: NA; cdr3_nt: TGTGCCAGCAGTGAATCGGGGGGGGCCTATGGCTACACCTTC; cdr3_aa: CASSESGGAYGYTF
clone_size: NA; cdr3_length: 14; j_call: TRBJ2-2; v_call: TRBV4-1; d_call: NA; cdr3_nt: TGCGCCAGCAGCCCGGGACAGAACACCGGGGAGCTGTTTTTT; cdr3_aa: CASSPGQNTGELFF
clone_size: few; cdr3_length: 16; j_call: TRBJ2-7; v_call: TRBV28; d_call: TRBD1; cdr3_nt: TGTGCCAGCAGCAGACCCGAGGACAGGGAGTCCTACGAGCAGTACTTC; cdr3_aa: CASSRPEDRESYEQYF
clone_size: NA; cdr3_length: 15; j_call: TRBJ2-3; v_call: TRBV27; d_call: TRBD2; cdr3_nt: TGTGCCAGCAGTAGGACTAGCGAAAGCACAGATACGCAGTATTTT; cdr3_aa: CASSRTSESTDTQYF
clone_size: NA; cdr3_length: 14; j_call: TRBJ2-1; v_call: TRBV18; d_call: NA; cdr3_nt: TGTGCCAGCTCAAGACTCCGAGAGGTTAATGAGCAGTTCTTC; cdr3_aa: CASSRLREVNEQFF
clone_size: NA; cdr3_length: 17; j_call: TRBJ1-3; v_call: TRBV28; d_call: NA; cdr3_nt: TGTGCCAGCAGTTTATCAACGCAGCTAAGGGGTGGAAACACCATATATTTT; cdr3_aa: CASSLSTQLRGGNTIYF